This T cell receptor (beta chain) was sequenced during a study of T cells in Graves' hyperthyroidism and ophthalmopathy (dated 2019 in TCRdb). Background for the entire study: Peripheral blood was sampled at the time of initial diagnosis, prior to any treatment. To identify TCR V-J signatures that set the groups apart, the researchers used a discovery cohort of about a hundred patients, made up of 40 to 45 with Graves' ophthalmopathy and about 60 with stable Graves' hyperthyroidism. Prospective prediction of ophthalmopathy was tested in an independent validation cohort of fewer than 20 hyperthyroidism patients and 15 to 17 patients who later progressed to ophthalmopathy. For training and testing, the roughly 100 patients in the discovery cohort were randomly divided in a 7:3 ratio. In addition, the study compared T-cell repertoires in thyroid tissue and in blood from about 6 Graves' hyperthyroidism patients. After sampling, hyperthyroidism patients received methimazole starting at 30 mg daily, and ophthalmopathy patients received high-dose intravenous methylprednisolone. The paper describes TCR Vbeta CDR3 sequencing of 120 to 150 peripheral blood samples, made up of some 40 ophthalmopathy patients, 70 to 75 hyperthyroidism patients and 17 progressor patients.

Amplification of TCR beta CDR3 regions was carried out from RNA transcripts. The TCR CDR3 was subjected to a first round of RT-PCR using the HTBI primer set and the Qiagen OneStep RT-PCR kit. Libraries were constructed in a second round of multiplex PCR, after which size selection and purification were performed. Sequencing of the libraries was done on an Illumina HiSeq2000 using paired-end 100 bp reads. As for the original processing: SOAPnuke was used to process the raw data, with reads discarded if the reads contained adapters or uncalled bases, had a mean Phred below 15, or lacked an exact constant-primer or identifier match. High-quality paired reads were merged using COPE v1.2.5, and each unique nucleotide sequence was defined as a clonotype. Clonotypes were aligned to IMGT TRBV, TRBD and TRBJ reference segments using MiTCR v1.1. Only V-J combinations with frequency above 0.0001, covering 99.2% of repertoires, were analysed. A TCS score was defined as the ratio between F50 (clonal expansion) and ExV (chaos), using BLOSUM62-based TCRdist between CDR3 peptides within each V-J. Welch's t-statistics and random forest reduced 450 to 600 V-J features to 10 to 15, which were used in a naive Bayes classifier (R e1071). TCRdb handled the public reads itself, with Q25 trimming in fastp and clone calling in MiXCR, and kept productive beta chains. Every CDR3 protein is listed once, alongside the most common genes and DNA of its rows. TCRdb, rather than the study authors, made the V and J calls. Recorded for this sample are some 350,000 distinct CDR3 sequences; about a fifth of them occurred a single time. The ten biggest clones cover roughly 3.5% of the sample.

A patient counted as having stable Graves' hyperthyroidism if no progression to ophthalmopathy occurred over 18 months of follow-up. Hyperthyroidism patients were newly diagnosed, with disease duration under 2 months, and aged 18 to 65 years. Any patient with an uncontrolled infection, another autoimmune disease, pregnancy or lactation was excluded. Diagnoses were based on clinical symptoms, serum thyroxine and TRAb, thyroid ultrasound and orbital computed tomography. PBMCs were separated from 10 ml of fresh peripheral blood using Ficoll-Paque density gradient centrifugation. Total RNA was extracted using Trizol reagent, and RNA quality was assessed on an Agilent 2100 Bioanalyzer. As to this clonotype: What antigen it recognizes has not been identified. A much larger clone lies one base from this, so it may be a read error.

Here is what the overall study found, with its caveats: In validation, progression to ophthalmopathy was predicted by the model with roughly 71% sensitivity and 72.22% specificity, a median of approximately 6.5 months before onset. Most expanded thyroid clonotypes (frequency above 0.001) were also detected in blood, a finding suggesting that blood repertoires may reflect thyroid immune responses. A model built on a 13 V-J signature distinguished ophthalmopathy from stable hyperthyroidism, reaching 85% to 90% sensitivity and around 81% specificity in cross-validation and 80%/75% in testing. No statistical method was used to fix the sample size in advance, and group allocation was not hidden from the investigators.

Reading from cysteine to phenylalanine, the CDR3 counts 15 amino acids. This entry keeps only the CDR3 DNA: 45 bases, framed from base 1. V lost 0 bases and J lost 3 bases; the stretch between them is 12 bases long. The germline V gene (reference sequence) gives CDR1 as MNHEY and CDR2 as SMNVEV. This sequence was found in a woman aged 18-29 years with Graves' hyperthyroidism. Recombination joined TRBV27 with TRBJ2-7; the D gene remains uncertain. Sequenced material: blood. The CDR3 loop reads CASSLSKTWDYEQYF. Read as DNA, the sequence is TGTGCCAGCAGTTTATCGAAGACATGGGACTACGAGCAGTACTTC.